The clone carrying this T cell receptor (beta chain) occurred a few times. The data were obtained in a study of T cells in Graves' hyperthyroidism and ophthalmopathy. Amplification yielded TCR beta CDR3 regions, with RNA transcripts as the source. When the TCR CDR3 underwent first-round RT-PCR, the HTBI primer set was used. TCRdb re-called the multiplex PCR reads through MiXCR, storing one row per CDR3 protein. The sample consists of a few hundred thousand distinct CDR3 sequences, roughly 15% of them appearing once. Trimming shortened V by 0 bases and J by 0 bases, and 12 bases separated the two germline ends. Germline V gene lookup returns CDR1 MNHEY and CDR2 SVGAGI. The CDR3 has 17 amino acids. Ophthalmopathy patients had moderate-to-severe active disease, CAS ≥3, NOSPECS ≥4, and disease duration under 3 months.

This chain uses TRBV6-5 with TRBJ2-1; tentatively, D is TRBD2 (6 bases). The TCR originated in a woman in her 30s with Graves' ophthalmopathy. Sequencing input: blood. CDR3 residues: CASSYSYGGLSYNEQFF. DNA of the CDR3: TGTGCCAGCAGTTACTCATACGGGGGACTCTCCTACAATGAGCAGTTCTTC.